Below, one T cell receptor (beta chain) is given with its context. Its antigen remains unidentified. One base away lies a much larger clone, so this may be a sequencing read error. This specimen belongs to a study of CD8+CD57+ T cells in acquired aplastic anemia. On the study more broadly: An average of 3.2 ug of DNA was obtained from sorted CD4+ and CD8+ cells. General observations from the study: Patients and controls shared twenty-nine CD8+ CDR3 sequences, which appeared highly expressed in patients and within their immunodominant clones.

Genomic DNA was employed as the template in profiling TCR beta VDJ and CDR3. TCRdb itself ran the reads through MiXCR, one entry per CDR3 protein. The sample has 150,000 to 200,000 distinct CDR3 sequences, about 64% seen once. Sequencing was done on a sample of sorted CD4+, CD8+, or CD8+CD57+ T cells (not recorded which) from PBMCs. This sequence was found in a human donor with severe aplastic anemia or a healthy control (not recorded which).

CDR3 DNA sequence: TGTGCCAGCAGTAATCCGGGACTAGAGTTGGTAGATACGCAGTATTTT. As protein: CASSNPGLELVDTQYF. The rearrangement links TRBV2 to TRBJ2-3, with 8 bases aligning to TRBD2. Germline assignment: CDR1 SNHLY and CDR2 FYNNEI. This CDR3 contains 16 residues. V was clipped by 5 bases and J by 5 bases; unmatched bases: 12. Full variable domain (rest looked up from reference TRBV2 and TRBJ2-3): EPEVTQTPSHQVTQMGQEVILRCVPISNHLYFYWYRQILGQKVEFLVSFYNNEISEKSEIFDDQFSVERPDGSNFTLKIRSTKLEDSAMYFCASSNPGLELVDTQYFGPGTRLTVL.